The source of this T cell receptor (beta chain) is a study of PD-1 blockade in mismatch repair-deficient tumors. For the study at large: Patients had over ten mismatch repair-deficient cancer types and were previously treated and progressing.

Sequenced by immunoSEQ multiplex PCR; TCRdb stores in-frame clones only, minus some. Among 100,000 or so clones listed, about 79% were seen once. Sequencing was performed on peripheral blood, taken 36 weeks after starting pembrolizumab. The receptor's source is an adult with mismatch repair-deficient cancer.

The CDR3 loop reads CASSLWTSGKETQYF. The CDR3 DNA reads as TGTGCCAGCAGCTTATGGACTAGCGGGAAGGAGACCCAGTACTTC. The V gene is TRBV5-8, the J gene TRBJ2-5, with TRBD2 matching over 12 bases. CDR3 length: 15 amino acids. Unmatched junction bases numbered 4, after V lost 2 bases and J lost 5 bases. CDR1 is SGHTS and CDR2 is YDEGEE in the germline V gene.